These 17 T cell receptor beta chains originate from one sample sequenced in a study of T cell responses to AZD1222 COVID-19 vaccine. Only in-frame clones appear in the TCRdb table, and some are missing; sequencing was by immunoSEQ multiplex PCR. The sample gives about 180,000 clones, 80% to 95% of which show up once; less than 2.5% is in the top ten. Sequencing used peripheral blood, obtained 28 days after the second AZD1222 dose. These receptors came from an adult who received the AZD1222 COVID-19 vaccine.

The chain is built from TRBV14 and TRBJ2-1; 10 positions match TRBD2. Germline trimming cut 1 base from V and 6 bases from J; bases unmatched to any gene: 6. The CDR3 consists of 16 residues. In germline, CDR1 is SGHDN, CDR2 FVKESK. This chain's CDR3 is CASSQAGLAILNEQFF. The DNA for the CDR3 is TGTGCCAGCAGCCAAGCGGGACTAGCGATCCTCAATGAGCAGTTCTTC.

V usage is TRBV7-9 and J usage is TRBJ2-2, with TRBD2 identical over 11 bases. V was pared by 5 bases and J by 5 bases, with 7 bases of the junction left unmatched. The V gene's germline CDR1 is SEHNR and CDR2 FQNEAQ (reference sequence). The CDR3 has 16 residues. CDR3 DNA: TGTGCCAGCAGCAAGACTAGCGGGGCCAGGACCGGGGAGCTGTTTTTT. Its protein is CASSKTSGARTGELFF.

V usage is TRBV29-1 and J usage is TRBJ1-4; tentatively, D is TRBD1 (6 bases). Germline assignment: CDR1 SQVTM and CDR2 ANQGSEA. CDR3 size: 13 residues. Trimming took 3 bases from V and 8 from J, leaving 13 bases between them. CDR3 residues: CSVEGAGREKLFF. DNA for the CDR3: TGCAGCGTTGAGGGGGCAGGGAGGGAAAAACTGTTTTTT.

This clone occurred once. CDR3 in DNA: TGTGCCAGCTCACCAGCCGGGACAGGGGACTCACCCCTCCACTTT. This translates into CASSPAGTGDSPLHF. This chain uses TRBV18 with TRBJ1-6; 10 bases are a match to TRBD1. Germline assignment: CDR1 KGHSH and CDR2 LQKENI. Trimming at V came to 2 bases and at J to 10 bases, leaving 5 bases not matched to a gene. The CDR3 consists of 15 residues.

The chain couples TRBV27 to TRBJ1-6; D not resolved. Trimming took 6 bases from V and 4 from J, leaving 7 bases between them. CDR3 length equals 13 residues. Germline CDR1 MNHEY, CDR2 SMNVEV (reference sequence). The CDR3 loop is CASSQKYNSPLHF. Here the CDR3 DNA reads TGTGCCAGCAGCCAGAAATATAATTCACCCCTCCACTTT.

The CDR3 loop reads CASSLNGAYEQYF. For the CDR3, the DNA is TGTGCCAGCAGTTTAAACGGAGCCTACGAGCAGTACTTC. V is TRBV28 and J is TRBJ2-7; no clear D gene. V lost 2 bases to trimming and J lost 2 bases, with 7 bases between them. Looked up from germline, CDR1 is MDHEN and CDR2 is SYDVKM. CDR3 length: 13 residues.

V is TRBV27 and J is TRBJ2-7; 7 nucleotides line up with TRBD1. Unmatched junction bases numbered 12, after V lost 6 bases and J lost 7 bases. The CDR3 length is 14 residues. The germline V gene has CDR1 MNHEY and CDR2 SMNVEV (reference sequence). Here the CDR3 DNA reads TGTGCCAGCAGGGGACAGCCCCAGTGGTGGGAGCAGTACTTC. Encoded protein: CASRGQPQWWEQYF.

This clone was seen just once. The J gene is TRBJ2-1, the V gene TRBV11-2; D perhaps matches TRBD2 (5 bases). Germline V gene lookup returns CDR1 SGHAT and CDR2 FQNNGV. This CDR3 comprises 13 residues. V was pared by 5 bases and J by 6 bases, with 11 bases between. CDR3 sequence (DNA): TGTGCCAGCAGCCCCGACTATTCCAATGAGCAGTTCTTC. This encodes CASSPDYSNEQFF.

The chain has TRBV6-5 and TRBJ2-5, with D possibly being TRBD1 (5 bases). With 10 bases removed from V and 3 bases from J, the gap between germline ends came to 21 bases. This CDR3 contains 15 residues. Looked up from germline, CDR1 is MNHEY and CDR2 is SVGAGI. CDR3 sequence: CATYYSGQGEETQYF. The CDR3 DNA follows: TGTGCCACCTATTACTCGGGCCAGGGTGAAGAGACCCAGTACTTC.

The chain recombines TRBV9 with TRBJ2-2; no definite D call. V shed 0 bases and J shed 5 bases, with 14 bases lying between them. The germline gives CDR1 SGDLS, CDR2 YYNGEE. The CDR3 is made up of 16 amino acids. CDR3: CASSVVTAGWTGELFF. For the CDR3, the DNA is TGTGCCAGCAGCGTAGTGACGGCAGGATGGACCGGGGAGCTGTTTTTT.

The V gene is TRBV5-1, the J gene TRBJ2-3; D is ambiguous. This CDR3 region has 12 residues. CDR1 is SGHRS and CDR2 is YFSETQ in the germline V gene. V was clipped by 0 bases and J by 4 bases, with 3 bases between them. The CDR3 nucleotides are TGCGCCAGCAGCTTGGAAGCAGATACGCAGTATTTT. It yields the protein CASSLEADTQYF.

This chain joins TRBV18 and TRBJ2-3, with 9 bases that match TRBD2. V lost 2 bases to trimming and J lost 6 bases; unmatched junction nucleotides: 9. This CDR3 contains 16 residues. Germline V gene lookup returns CDR1 KGHSH and CDR2 LQKENI. The chain's CDR3 is CASSPNKGLAGDTQYF. CDR3 DNA sequence: TGTGCCAGCTCACCAAACAAGGGACTAGCTGGGGATACGCAGTATTTT.

The rearrangement uses TRBV5-4 and TRBJ2-7; D is possibly TRBD2 (6 bases). CDR1 is SGHNT and CDR2 is YYREEE in the germline V gene (reference sequence). The CDR3 totals 15 residues. Trimming took off 0 bases at V and 3 bases at J, with 13 bases between the two ends. The CDR3 DNA reads TGTGCCAGCAGCTTGGGAGGGGAGGAGCTCTACGAGCAGTACTTC. It encodes CASSLGGEELYEQYF.

The V call is TRBV18, the J call TRBJ2-1; TRBD2 matches at 9 bases. The V and J ends lost 4 bases and 5 bases, in that order; junction bases with no gene match: 3. The CDR3 has 14 residues. Germline-derived CDR1 and CDR2 are KGHSH and LQKENI. CDR3 in amino acids: CASSLAGADNEQFF. Here the CDR3 DNA reads TGTGCCAGCTCACTAGCGGGAGCTGACAATGAGCAGTTCTTC.

The rearrangement links TRBV13 to TRBJ1-1, with D tentatively TRBD1 (5 bases). Germline V gene lookup returns CDR1 PRHDT and CDR2 FYEKMQ (reference sequence). V was pared by 5 bases and J by 7 bases, with 11 bases between. This CDR3 is built from 12 residues. CDR3 region: CASSQGNGEAFF. The CDR3, as DNA: TGTGCCAGCAGCCAGGGTAATGGTGAAGCTTTCTTT.

The sample holds one count of this clone. The rearrangement joins TRBV11-3 to TRBJ2-3; tentative D call: TRBD2 (7 bases). Between the trimmed V and J ends, which lost 1 base and 3 bases, there was a span of 23 bases. The CDR3 totals 19 residues. Germline V lookup: CDR1 SGHNT, CDR2 YENEEA. CDR3 nucleotides: TGTGCCAGCAGCTTAGTAGTAATTGGCGGGGGCGCGCCGACAGATACGCAGTATTTT. Amino acids: CASSLVVIGGGAPTDTQYF. The full variable domain, rest sourced from reference TRBV11-3 and TRBJ2-3, is EAGVVQSPRYKIIEKKQPVAFWCNPISGHNTLYWYLQNLGQGPELLIRYENEEAVDDSQLPKDRFSAERLKGVDSTLKIQPAELGDSAVYLCASSLVVIGGGAPTDTQYFGPGTRLTVL.

The chain couples TRBV19 to TRBJ1-5; tentative D call: TRBD1 (5 bases). Trimming pared 7 bases from V and 4 bases from J, leaving 17 bases between. This CDR3 contains 15 residues. Looked up from germline, CDR1 is LNHDA and CDR2 is SQIVND (reference sequence). CDR3 in DNA: TGTGCCAGTACCCAGACAAGGGGTAGAAATCAGCCCCAGCATTTT. Its translation: CASTQTRGRNQPQHF.